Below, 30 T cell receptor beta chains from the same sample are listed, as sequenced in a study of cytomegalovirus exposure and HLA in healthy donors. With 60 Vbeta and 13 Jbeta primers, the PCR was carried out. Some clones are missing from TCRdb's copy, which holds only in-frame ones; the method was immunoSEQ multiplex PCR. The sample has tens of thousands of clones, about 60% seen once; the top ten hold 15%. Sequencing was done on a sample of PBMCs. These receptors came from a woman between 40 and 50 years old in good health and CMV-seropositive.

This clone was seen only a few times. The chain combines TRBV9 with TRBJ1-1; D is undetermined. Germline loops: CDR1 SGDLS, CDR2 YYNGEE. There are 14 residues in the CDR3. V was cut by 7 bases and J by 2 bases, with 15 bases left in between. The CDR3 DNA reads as TGTGCCAGCGGATGGAGTCTGAGTAACACTGAAGCTTTCTTT. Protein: CASGWSLSNTEAFF.

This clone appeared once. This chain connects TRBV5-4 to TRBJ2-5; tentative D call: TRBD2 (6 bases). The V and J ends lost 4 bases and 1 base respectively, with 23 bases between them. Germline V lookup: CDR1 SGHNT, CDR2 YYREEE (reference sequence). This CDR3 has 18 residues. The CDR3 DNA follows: TGTGCCAGCAGCCCGACGGGAGTGGGTCCCGGGGGCCAAGAGACCCAGTACTTC. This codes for CASSPTGVGPGGQETQYF.

The CDR3 loop reads CASSSQQVNTEAFF. CDR3 nucleotide sequence: TGTGCCAGCTCATCTCAACAGGTTAACACTGAAGCTTTCTTT. The rearrangement links TRBV18 to TRBJ1-1, with D tentatively TRBD1 (5 bases). Deletions cut 5 bases from V and 2 bases from J, with 12 bases between. Germline loops: CDR1 KGHSH, CDR2 LQKENI. The CDR3 length is 14 residues.

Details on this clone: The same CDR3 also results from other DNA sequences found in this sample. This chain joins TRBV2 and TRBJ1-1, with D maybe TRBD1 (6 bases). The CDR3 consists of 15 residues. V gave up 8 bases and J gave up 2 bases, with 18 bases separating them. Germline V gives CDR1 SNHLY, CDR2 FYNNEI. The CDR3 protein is CASRRDGQRNTEAFF. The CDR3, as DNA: TGTGCCAGCCGCCGGGATGGACAGCGAAACACTGAAGCTTTCTTT.

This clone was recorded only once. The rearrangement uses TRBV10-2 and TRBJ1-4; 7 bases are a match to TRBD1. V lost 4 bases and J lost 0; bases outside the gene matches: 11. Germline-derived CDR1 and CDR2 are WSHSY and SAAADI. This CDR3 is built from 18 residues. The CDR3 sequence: CASSGFGTEATTNEKLFF. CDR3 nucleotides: TGCGCCAGCAGTGGCTTTGGGACAGAAGCCACAACTAATGAAAAACTGTTTTTT.

CDR3 residues: CSAVDRGTGNTIYF. In DNA form, the CDR3 reads TGCAGCGCCGTGGACAGGGGGACTGGAAACACCATATATTTT. The chain couples TRBV29-1 to TRBJ1-3, with 10 bases fitting TRBD1. Germline lookup yields CDR1 SQVTM and CDR2 ANQGSEA. The ends lost 7 bases at V and 2 bases at J; junction bases unmatched: 5. The CDR3 is 14 residues long.

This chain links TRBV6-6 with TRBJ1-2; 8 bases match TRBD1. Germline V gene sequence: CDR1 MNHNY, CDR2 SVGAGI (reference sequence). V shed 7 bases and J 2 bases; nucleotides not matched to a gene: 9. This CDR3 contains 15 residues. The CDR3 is CASKVGGTGNYGYTF. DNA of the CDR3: TGTGCCAGCAAGGTGGGGGGGACAGGCAACTATGGCTACACCTTC.

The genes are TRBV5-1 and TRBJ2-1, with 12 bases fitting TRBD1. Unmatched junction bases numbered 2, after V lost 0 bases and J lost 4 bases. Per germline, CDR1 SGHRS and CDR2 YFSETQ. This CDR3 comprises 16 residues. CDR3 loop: CASSLGDRGQYNEQFF. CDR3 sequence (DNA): TGCGCCAGCAGCTTGGGGGACAGGGGGCAGTACAATGAGCAGTTCTTC.

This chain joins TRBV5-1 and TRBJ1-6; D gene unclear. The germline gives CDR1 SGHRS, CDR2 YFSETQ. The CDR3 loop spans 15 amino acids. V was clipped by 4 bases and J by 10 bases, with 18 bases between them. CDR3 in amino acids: CASSGSGIEGSPLHF. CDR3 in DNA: TGCGCCAGCAGCGGATCCGGGATAGAGGGATCACCCCTCCACTTT.

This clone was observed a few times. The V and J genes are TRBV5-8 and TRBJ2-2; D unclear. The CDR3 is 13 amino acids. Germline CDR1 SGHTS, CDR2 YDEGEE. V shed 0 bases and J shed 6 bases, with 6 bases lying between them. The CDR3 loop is CASSLGQSGELFF. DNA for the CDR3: TGTGCCAGCAGCTTGGGGCAATCCGGGGAGCTGTTTTTT. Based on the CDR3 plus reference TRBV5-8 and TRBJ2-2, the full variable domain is EAGVTQSPTHLIKTRGQQATLRCSPISGHTSVYWYQQALGLGLQFLLWYDEGEERNRGNFPPRFSGRQFPNYSSELNVNALELEDSALYLCASSLGQSGELFFGEGSRLTVL.

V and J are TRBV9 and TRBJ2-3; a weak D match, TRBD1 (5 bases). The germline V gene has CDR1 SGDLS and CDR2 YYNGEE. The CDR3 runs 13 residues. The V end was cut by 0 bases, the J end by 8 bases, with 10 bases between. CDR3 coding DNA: TGTGCCAGCAGCGTAGGAGATGGGGCTACGCAGTATTTT. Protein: CASSVGDGATQYF. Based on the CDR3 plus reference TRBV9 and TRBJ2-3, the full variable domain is DSGVTQTPKHLITATGQRVTLRCSPRSGDLSVYWYQQSLDQGLQFLIQYYNGEERAKGNILERFSAQQFPDLHSELNLSSLELGDSALYFCASSVGDGATQYFGPGTRLTVL.

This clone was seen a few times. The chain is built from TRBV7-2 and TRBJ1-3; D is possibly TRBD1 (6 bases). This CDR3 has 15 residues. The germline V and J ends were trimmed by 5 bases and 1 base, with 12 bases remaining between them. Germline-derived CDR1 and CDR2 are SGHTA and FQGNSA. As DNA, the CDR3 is TGTGCCAGCAGCCGACAGGCGGAATCTGGAAACACCATATATTTT. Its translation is CASSRQAESGNTIYF.

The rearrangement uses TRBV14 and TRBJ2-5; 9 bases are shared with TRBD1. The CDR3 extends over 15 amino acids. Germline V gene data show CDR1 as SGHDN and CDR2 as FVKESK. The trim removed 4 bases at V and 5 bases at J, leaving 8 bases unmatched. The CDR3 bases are TGTGCCAGCAGCCTTTGGACAGGGGTCGGGGAGACCCAGTACTTC. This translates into CASSLWTGVGETQYF.

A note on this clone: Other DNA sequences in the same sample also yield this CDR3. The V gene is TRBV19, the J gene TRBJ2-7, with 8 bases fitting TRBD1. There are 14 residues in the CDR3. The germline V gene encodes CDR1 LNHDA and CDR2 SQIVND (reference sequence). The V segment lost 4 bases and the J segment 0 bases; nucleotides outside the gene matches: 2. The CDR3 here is CASSRQGTSYEQYF. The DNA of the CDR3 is TGTGCCAGTAGTAGACAGGGGACCTCCTACGAGCAGTACTTC.

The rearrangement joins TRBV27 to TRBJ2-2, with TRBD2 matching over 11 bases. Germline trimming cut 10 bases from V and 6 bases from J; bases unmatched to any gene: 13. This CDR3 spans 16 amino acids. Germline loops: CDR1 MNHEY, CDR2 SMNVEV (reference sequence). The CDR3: CATGYIAGGPAGELFF. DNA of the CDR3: TGTGCCACCGGATATATAGCGGGAGGGCCGGCCGGGGAGCTGTTTTTT.

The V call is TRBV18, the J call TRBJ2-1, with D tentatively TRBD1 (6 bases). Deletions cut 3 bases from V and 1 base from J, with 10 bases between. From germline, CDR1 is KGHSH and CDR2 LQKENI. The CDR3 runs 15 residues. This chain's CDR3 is CASSPRQDSYNEQFF. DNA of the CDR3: TGTGCCAGCTCACCTCGACAGGATTCCTACAATGAGCAGTTCTTC. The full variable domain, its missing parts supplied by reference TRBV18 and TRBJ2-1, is NAGVMQNPRHLVRRRGQEARLRCSPMKGHSHVYWYRQLPEEGLKFMVYLQKENIIDESGMPKERFSAEFPKEGPSILRIQQVVRGDSAAYFCASSPRQDSYNEQFFGPGTRLTVL.

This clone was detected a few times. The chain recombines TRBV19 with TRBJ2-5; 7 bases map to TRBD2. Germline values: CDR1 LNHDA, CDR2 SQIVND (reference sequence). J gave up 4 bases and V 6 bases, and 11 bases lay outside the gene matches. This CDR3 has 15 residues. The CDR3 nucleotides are TGTGCCAGTAGCTCAACGGGAGGTGGGGGAGAGACCCAGTACTTC. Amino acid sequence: CASSSTGGGGETQYF. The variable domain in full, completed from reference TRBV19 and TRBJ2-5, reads DGGITQSPKYLFRKEGQNVTLSCEQNLNHDAMYWYRQDPGQGLRLIYYSQIVNDFQKGDIAEGYSVSREKKESFPLTVTSAQKNPTAFYLCASSSTGGGGETQYFGPGTRLLVL.

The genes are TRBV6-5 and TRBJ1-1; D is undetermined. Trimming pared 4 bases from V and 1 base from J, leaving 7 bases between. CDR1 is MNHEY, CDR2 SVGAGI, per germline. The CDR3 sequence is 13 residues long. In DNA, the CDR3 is TGTGCCAGCAGTTCCCCGGGGAACACTGAAGCTTTCTTT. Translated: CASSSPGNTEAFF.

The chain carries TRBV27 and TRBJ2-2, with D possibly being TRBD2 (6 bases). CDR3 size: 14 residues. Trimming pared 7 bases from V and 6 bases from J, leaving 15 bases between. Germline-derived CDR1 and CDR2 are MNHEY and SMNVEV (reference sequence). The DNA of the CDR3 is TGTGCCAGCACCCCGAGACTAGTTTCCGGGGAGCTGTTTTTT. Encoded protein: CASTPRLVSGELFF.

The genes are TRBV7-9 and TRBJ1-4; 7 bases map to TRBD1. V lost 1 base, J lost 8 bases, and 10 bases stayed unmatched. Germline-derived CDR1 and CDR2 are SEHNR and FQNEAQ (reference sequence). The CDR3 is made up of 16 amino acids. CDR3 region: CASSLGADRAREKLFF. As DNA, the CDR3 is TGTGCCAGCAGCTTAGGGGCCGACAGGGCCCGAGAAAAACTGTTTTTT.

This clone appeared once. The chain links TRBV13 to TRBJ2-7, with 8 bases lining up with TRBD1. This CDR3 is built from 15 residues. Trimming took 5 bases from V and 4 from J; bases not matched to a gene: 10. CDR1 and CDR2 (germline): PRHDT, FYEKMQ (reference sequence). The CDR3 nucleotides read TGTGCCAGCAGCCCCCCGGACAGGGAATCATACGAGCAGTACTTC. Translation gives CASSPPDRESYEQYF.

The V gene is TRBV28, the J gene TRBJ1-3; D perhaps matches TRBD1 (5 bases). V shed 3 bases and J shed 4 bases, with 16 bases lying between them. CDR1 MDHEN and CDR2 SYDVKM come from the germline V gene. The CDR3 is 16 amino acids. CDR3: CASSFDGGFGGNTIYF. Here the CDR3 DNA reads TGTGCCAGCAGTTTCGATGGGGGGTTCGGCGGAAACACCATATATTTT.

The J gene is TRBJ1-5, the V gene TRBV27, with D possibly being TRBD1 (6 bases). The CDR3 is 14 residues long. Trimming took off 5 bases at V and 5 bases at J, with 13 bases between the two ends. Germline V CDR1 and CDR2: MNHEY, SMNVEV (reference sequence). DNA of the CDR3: TGTGCCAGCAGTCTAATACAGGGTGATCAGCCCCAGCATTTT. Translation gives CASSLIQGDQPQHF.

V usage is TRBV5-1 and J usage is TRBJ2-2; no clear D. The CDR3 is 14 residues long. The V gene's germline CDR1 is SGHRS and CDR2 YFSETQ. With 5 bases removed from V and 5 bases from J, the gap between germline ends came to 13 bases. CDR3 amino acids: CASSALLGTGELFF. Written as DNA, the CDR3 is TGCGCCAGCAGTGCACTCCTCGGGACCGGGGAGCTGTTTTTT.

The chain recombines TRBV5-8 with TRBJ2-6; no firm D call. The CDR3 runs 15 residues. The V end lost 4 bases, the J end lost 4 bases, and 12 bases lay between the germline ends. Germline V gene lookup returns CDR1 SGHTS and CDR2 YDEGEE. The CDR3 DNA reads TGTGCCAGCAGCCCCCTTTTGGGCGGGGCCAACGTCCTGACTTTC. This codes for CASSPLLGGANVLTF.

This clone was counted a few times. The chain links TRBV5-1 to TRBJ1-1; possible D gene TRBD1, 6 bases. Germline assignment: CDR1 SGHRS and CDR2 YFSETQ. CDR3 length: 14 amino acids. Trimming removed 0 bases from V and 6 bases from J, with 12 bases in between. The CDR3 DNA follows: TGCGCCAGCAGCTTGGAAGGACAGCTTTCTGAAGCTTTCTTT. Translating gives CASSLEGQLSEAFF.

The CDR3 region has the DNA TGTGCCAGCAGTTTTTTGGCGGGATTGAACACCGGGGAGCTGTTTTTT. Encoded protein: CASSFLAGLNTGELFF. The chain has TRBV27 and TRBJ2-2, with D perhaps matching TRBD2 (6 bases). V lost 3 bases to trimming and J lost 1 base, with 12 bases between them. CDR3 length equals 16 residues. The germline CDR1 and CDR2 sequences are MNHEY and SMNVEV (reference sequence).

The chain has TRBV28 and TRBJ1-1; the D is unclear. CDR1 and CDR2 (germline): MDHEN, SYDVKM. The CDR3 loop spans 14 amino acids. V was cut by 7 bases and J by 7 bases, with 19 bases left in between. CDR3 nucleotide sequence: TGTGCCAGCATTACCTCACTCGCGAGCGGTGAAGCTTTCTTT. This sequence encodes CASITSLASGEAFF.

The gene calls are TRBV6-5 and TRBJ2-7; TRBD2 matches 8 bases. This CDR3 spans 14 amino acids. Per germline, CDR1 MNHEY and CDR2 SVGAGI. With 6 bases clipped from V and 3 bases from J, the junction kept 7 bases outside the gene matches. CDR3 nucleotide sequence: TGTGCCAGCAGCGAGGGGGGACTAGACTACGAGCAGTACTTC. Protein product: CASSEGGLDYEQYF.

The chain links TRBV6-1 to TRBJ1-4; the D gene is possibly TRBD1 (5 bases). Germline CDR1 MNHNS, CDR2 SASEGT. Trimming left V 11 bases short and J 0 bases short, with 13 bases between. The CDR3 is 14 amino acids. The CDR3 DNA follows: TGTGCCCTGGGGGGGGTGGCAACTAATGAAAAACTGTTTTTT. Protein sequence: CALGGVATNEKLFF.